Listed below are T cell receptor beta chains from one sample, sequenced in a study of cytomegalovirus exposure and HLA in healthy donors. Repertoires were generated with immunoSEQ multiplex PCR, while TCRdb's copy carries only in-frame clones and drops some. Of about 260,000 clones listed, around 90% are singletons. What was sequenced was PBMCs. The receptors stem from a woman in her 30s in good health and CMV-seronegative. CDR3s include the opening cysteine and the closing phenylalanine or tryptophan. A D gene is named only where the DNA matches it firmly. A clone size is listed for some rows: how often the clone was seen (once, few, many), or a class if it is expanded.

>TRBD1|few|TRBV27|TRBJ1-4
TGTGCCAGCAGTTTATCGTCCCTGACAGGGTCGGAACTGTTTTTT
CASSLSSLTGSELFF
>-|-|TRBV12-5|TRBJ1-1
TGTGCTAGTGGTTTGGTCCTCAACTCCGGGACACCGAACACTGAAGCTTTCTTT
CASGLVLNSGTPNTEAFF
>TRBD2|-|TRBV10-3|TRBJ2-1
TGTGCCATCAGTGAGACTGTAGCGGGCGGCTACAATGAGCAGTTCTTC
CAISETVAGGYNEQFF
>-|-|TRBV11-3|TRBJ2-2
TGTGCCAGCAGCTTAGATGGAACATACAAGAACACCGGGGAGCTGTTTTTT
CASSLDGTYKNTGELFF
>-|-|TRBV7-2|TRBJ1-5
TGTGCCAGCAGCTTAGCTCGCAATCAGCCCCAGCATTTT
CASSLARNQPQHF
>-|-|TRBV5-1|TRBJ2-5
TGCGCCAGCAGCTGGTGGGGGGGCTGGGAGACCCAGTACTTC
CASSWWGGWETQYF
>-|-|TRBV14|TRBJ2-7
TGTGCCAGCAGCCAAGGAGGTTACGAGCAGTACTTC
CASSQGGYEQYF
>-|-|TRBV2|TRBJ1-1
TGTGCCAGCAGTCCGAGGGGAGCTTTCTTT
CASSPRGAFF
>TRBD2|-|TRBV5-1|TRBJ2-7
TGCGCCAGCAGCTTGGGGGGACTAGCGGGATTCTCCTACGAGCAGTACTTC
CASSLGGLAGFSYEQYF
>-|-|TRBV11-3|TRBJ2-3
TGTGCCAGCAGCTCCTCCACAGATACGCAGTATTTT
CASSSSTDTQYF
>TRBD1|-|TRBV6-4|TRBJ2-1
TGTGCCAGCAGTCAAAGTGCCGGGACAGGGGGCGATGAGCAGTTCTTC
CASSQSAGTGGDEQFF
>TRBD2|once|TRBV6-5|TRBJ2-1
TGTGCCAGCAGACCCCTAGCGGGAGGGCTCAATGAGCAGTTCTTC
CASRPLAGGLNEQFF
>TRBD2|-|TRBV5-4|TRBJ2-3
TGTGCCAGCAGCTTGGCGGGAGGGCCTGGGGCAGATACGCAGTATTTT
CASSLAGGPGADTQYF
>-|-|TRBV2|TRBJ1-4
TGTGCCACCGCGAAGGATAACTCGAGGGAAAAACTGTTTTTT
CATAKDNSREKLFF
>-|once|TRBV30|TRBJ2-5
TGTGCCTGGAGTGTACGGCCGGGTTTGATTGGAGAGACCCAGTACTTC
CAWSVRPGLIGETQYF
>-|-|TRBV5-1|TRBJ2-1
TGCGCCAGCAGCTTGGCGGGACTGAACAATGAGCAGTTCTTC
CASSLAGLNNEQFF
>-|-|TRBV6-5|TRBJ2-1
TGTGCCAGCAGTTACTCGAGTGCGGGTGAGCAGTTCTTC
CASSYSSAGEQFF
>-|-|TRBV29-1|TRBJ1-5
TGCAGCGCGACAGAGCCTAATCAGCCCCAGCATTTT
CSATEPNQPQHF
>-|-|TRBV5-1|TRBJ2-1
TGCGCCAGCAGCTTGGCGGGACCACGCAACAATGAGCAGTTCTTC
CASSLAGPRNNEQFF
>-|-|TRBV9|TRBJ2-7
TGTGCCAGCAGCGCCCAGGGGTCTGCGTCCTACGAGCAGTACTTC
CASSAQGSASYEQYF
>-|-|TRBV7-3|TRBJ1-1
TGTGCCAGCAGCCCCTTAGGTTTCACTGAAGCTTTCTTT
CASSPLGFTEAFF
>-|few|TRBV7-9|TRBJ1-2
TGTGCCAGCAGCTTCGGGGGGCGAGAGGGCTACACCTTC
CASSFGGREGYTF
>TRBD2|-|TRBV27|TRBJ2-3
TGTGCCAGCAGTTGGACTAGCGGCACAGATACGCAGTATTTT
CASSWTSGTDTQYF
>TRBD2|-|TRBV6-1|TRBJ2-7
TGTGCCAGCAGTGAAGGGACTAGCGGATCCTACGAGCAGTACTTC
CASSEGTSGSYEQYF
>TRBD1|-|TRBV6-1|TRBJ1-1
TGTGCCAGCAGTGAAACTTGGGACAGGGGGCACACTGAAGCTTTCTTT
CASSETWDRGHTEAFF
>-|few|TRBV6-5|TRBJ1-2
TGTGCCAGCAGTTACGCTCCAGGGGAGGGCTATGGCTACACCTTC
CASSYAPGEGYGYTF
>-|-|TRBV14|TRBJ2-7
TGTGCCAGCAGCCAACAGTCATCCCCATACTCCGAGCAGTACTTC
CASSQQSSPYSEQYF
>TRBD1|-|TRBV27|TRBJ2-1
TGTGCCAGCAGAGAATTACAGGGGGCATACAATGAGCAGTTCTTC
CASRELQGAYNEQFF
>-|-|TRBV29-1|TRBJ2-7
TGCAGCGCCATTGAGAGTAATACATACGAGCAGTACTTC
CSAIESNTYEQYF
>-|-|TRBV9|TRBJ2-2
TGTGCCAGCAGCCCCACCTCCCTGACAACCACCGGGGAGCTGTTTTTT
CASSPTSLTTTGELFF
>TRBD2|-|TRBV28|TRBJ2-1
TGTGCCATCGGGACTAGCGGGCTTACCTACAATGAGCAGTTCTTC
CAIGTSGLTYNEQFF
>-|-|TRBV4-3|TRBJ1-1
TGCGCCAGCACGTCGCCTGGCCCGGGGCGGAACACTGAAGCTTTCTTT
CASTSPGPGRNTEAFF
>-|-|TRBV11-3|TRBJ2-7
TGTGCCAGCAGCTCGGAGCCTACGTACGAGCAGTACTTC
CASSSEPTYEQYF
>-|-|TRBV7-3|TRBJ1-5
TGTGCCAGCAGCTCACATAGTAGCAATCAGCCCCAGCATTTT
CASSSHSSNQPQHF
>TRBD2|-|TRBV19|TRBJ2-3
TGTGCCAGTAGTTCCAAACTAGCGGGTGCGGGCACAGATACGCAGTATTTT
CASSSKLAGAGTDTQYF
>-|-|TRBV27|TRBJ2-1
TGTGCCAGCAGTTTATCGCCGCTCAATGAGCAGTTCTTC
CASSLSPLNEQFF
>-|-|TRBV13|TRBJ2-7
TGTGCCAGCAGCGGCGGGGTGTCGCGGGAGCAGTACTTC
CASSGGVSREQYF
>TRBD2|-|TRBV19|TRBJ2-3
TGTGCCAGTAGTACTTCCCTAGCGGGAGCCACAGATACGCAGTATTTT
CASSTSLAGATDTQYF
>-|-|TRBV14|TRBJ2-4
TGTGCCAGCAGCCAAGATGTCAGACATCAGTACTTC
CASSQDVRHQYF
>TRBD2|-|TRBV18|TRBJ2-1
TGTGCCAGCTCACCAGAGCTTCTGAAGGGACTAGCGGTGATCAATGAGCAGTTCTTC
CASSPELLKGLAVINEQFF
>TRBD2|-|TRBV27|TRBJ2-3
TGTGCCAGCAGTTTTGGACTAGCGGGAGCAGATACGCAGTATTTT
CASSFGLAGADTQYF
>-|-|TRBV7-2|TRBJ2-2
TGTGCCAGCAGCTTATTTCAGAGCGGGGAGCTGTTTTTT
CASSLFQSGELFF
>TRBD2|once|TRBV7-2|TRBJ2-1
TGTGCCAGCAGCTCCGGACTAGCGGGCCACAATGAGCAGTTCTTC
CASSSGLAGHNEQFF
>-|-|TRBV7-2|TRBJ2-7
TGTGCCAGCAGCCGCACAGGCTACGAGCAGTACTTC
CASSRTGYEQYF
>TRBD1|-|TRBV25-1|TRBJ2-5
TGTGCCAGCAGTGAACTTGCAGGGACAGGCGAGACCCAGTACTTC
CASSELAGTGETQYF
>-|-|TRBV2|TRBJ2-5
TGTGCCAGCAGTGATCAGGGTTTAGGCTCAGAGACCCAGTACTTC
CASSDQGLGSETQYF
>-|-|TRBV7-7|TRBJ2-2
TGTGCCAGCAGCTTTGGTCAGGGTCGGAGCACCGGGGAGCTGTTTTTT
CASSFGQGRSTGELFF
>TRBD1|few|TRBV6-1|TRBJ2-1
TGTGCCAGCAGTGCGACAGGGGTAAAGGAGTTCTTC
CASSATGVKEFF
>TRBD1|-|TRBV9|TRBJ2-7
TGTGCCAGCAGCGCAGGGACAGGGGGCTTCTACGAGCAGTACTTC
CASSAGTGGFYEQYF
>-|-|TRBV7-9|TRBJ2-5
TGTGCCAGCAGCTTAGCCCAATACAGGGAGGCGGGAGAGACCCAGTACTTC
CASSLAQYREAGETQYF
>TRBD1|-|TRBV4-2|TRBJ1-2
TGTGCCAGCAGCCTTGGACAGGGGGCTACTGCTAACTATGGCTACACCTTC
CASSLGQGATANYGYTF
>TRBD2|-|TRBV2|TRBJ2-1
TGTGCCAGCAGTGCCACTAGCGGGGTTTACAATGAGCAGTTCTTC
CASSATSGVYNEQFF
>-|-|TRBV7-9|TRBJ2-5
TGTGCCAGCAGCCCCCCTCGAGATAACCAAGAGACCCAGTACTTC
CASSPPRDNQETQYF